One sample yielded the 20 T cell receptor beta chains listed below, sequenced in a study of OX40 agonist ivuxolimab in advanced cancers. Profiling relied on immunoSEQ multiplex PCR, and the TCRdb table lists in-frame clones only, not all of them. The sample holds tens of thousands of clones; over 85% are singletons and the top ten take 0.55% to 0.75%. This material consisted of CD4+ or CD8+ T cells sorted from blood, taken in a trial of the OX40 agonist ivuxolimab. The receptors here all came from an adult with an advanced solid tumor such as melanoma, head and neck, liver or kidney cancer.

The chain carries TRBV5-1 and TRBJ2-7; 10 bases line up with TRBD2. Germline assignment: CDR1 SGHRS and CDR2 YFSETQ. This CDR3 contains 17 residues. After removal of 2 bases from V and 3 bases from J, the junction contained 11 bases not matched to a gene. The CDR3 reads CASSFGLTGTSVYEQYF. CDR3 in DNA: TGCGCCAGCAGCTTCGGCCTTACCGGGACTAGCGTCTACGAGCAGTACTTC. The entire variable domain, with the rest obtained from reference TRBV5-1 and TRBJ2-7, is as follows: KAGVTQTPRYLIKTRGQQVTLSCSPISGHRSVSWYQQTPGQGLQFLFEYFSETQRNKGNFPGRFSGRQFSNSRSEMNVSTLELGDSALYLCASSFGLTGTSVYEQYFGPGTRLTVT.

CDR3: CAWSVEDTQYF. CDR3 nucleotides: TGTGCCTGGAGTGTAGAAGATACGCAGTATTTT. This rearrangement joins TRBV30 to TRBJ2-3, with D hard to call. The CDR3 has 11 residues. The ends were cut back, 0 bases at V and 5 bases at J, with 3 bases in the middle. Per germline, CDR1 GTSNPN and CDR2 SVGIG (reference sequence). Together with reference TRBV30 and TRBJ2-3, the CDR3 gives the full variable domain: SQTIHQWPATLVQPVGSPLSLECTVEGTSNPNLYWYRQAAGRGLQLLFYSVGIGQISSEVPQNLSASRPQDRQFILSSKKLLLSDSGFYLCAWSVEDTQYFGPGTRLTVL.

This clone appeared a few times. The rearrangement uses TRBV6-1 and TRBJ2-7; D is unresolved. Trimming pared 4 bases from V and 2 bases from J, leaving 6 bases between. The CDR3 has 12 residues. Germline-derived CDR1 and CDR2 are MNHNS and SASEGT. CDR3 loop: CASSGQAYEQYF. The CDR3 DNA reads as TGTGCCAGCAGTGGACAAGCCTACGAGCAGTACTTC.

The chain joins TRBV9 to TRBJ2-2; 8 bases are a match to TRBD1. J lost 6 bases, V lost 1 base, and 5 bases had no gene match. CDR3 length: 15 amino acids. In germline, CDR1 is SGDLS, CDR2 YYNGEE. Here the CDR3 reads CASSVRDRGPGELFF. The CDR3 DNA follows: TGTGCCAGCAGCGTACGAGACAGGGGCCCCGGGGAGCTGTTTTTT.

This rearrangement joins TRBV4-1 to TRBJ2-7; D is perhaps TRBD1 (6 bases). CDR3 length: 15 amino acids. Trimming cost V 4 bases and J 2 bases, with 15 bases left between them. The germline CDR1 and CDR2 sequences are MGHRA and YSYEKL. As DNA, the CDR3 is TGCGCCAGCAGCCGAGCCGGGACAAAAACCTACGAGCAGTACTTC. It translates to CASSRAGTKTYEQYF.

The gene calls are TRBV5-8 and TRBJ2-5, with TRBD1 identical over 9 bases. The CDR3 is 14 residues long. V gave up 5 bases and J gave up 9 bases; unmatched junction bases: 11. CDR1 is SGHTS, CDR2 YDEGEE, per germline. The CDR3 DNA sequence: TGTGCCAGCAGGGGGACAGGGCTTGGCGGGGCCCAGTACTTC. Translation gives CASRGTGLGGAQYF. The full variable domain, rest sourced from reference TRBV5-8 and TRBJ2-5, is EAGVTQSPTHLIKTRGQQATLRCSPISGHTSVYWYQQALGLGLQFLLWYDEGEERNRGNFPPRFSGRQFPNYSSELNVNALELEDSALYLCASRGTGLGGAQYFGPGTRLLVL.

CDR3 protein: CATSRELAGGSSYNEQFF. In nucleotides, the CDR3 is TGTGCCACCAGCAGAGAACTAGCGGGGGGGAGTTCCTACAATGAGCAGTTCTTC. The V and J genes are TRBV15 and TRBJ2-1, with 13 bases that match TRBD2. Germline values: CDR1 LNHNV, CDR2 YYDKDF (reference sequence). The length of the CDR3 is 18 residues. The junction had 3 bases not matched to a gene; V was cut back by 0 bases and J by 1 base.

The V and J genes are TRBV25-1 and TRBJ1-2, with no clear D. Germline V gene data show CDR1 as MGHDK and CDR2 as SYGVNS. The CDR3 has 13 residues. The V end was cut by 0 bases, the J end by 8 bases, with 10 bases between. CDR3 amino acids: CASSEYPLRGYTF. The CDR3 region has the DNA TGTGCCAGCAGTGAATACCCCCTCAGGGGCTACACCTTC.

This rearrangement joins TRBV18 to TRBJ2-2; 7 nucleotides match TRBD1. This CDR3 contains 16 residues. Germline loops: CDR1 KGHSH, CDR2 LQKENI. With 0 bases clipped from V and 5 bases from J, the junction kept 6 bases outside the gene matches. CDR3 protein: CASSPPDRAVTGELFF. The CDR3 region has the DNA TGTGCCAGCTCACCACCCGACAGGGCGGTGACCGGGGAGCTGTTTTTT.

The genes are TRBV6-1 and TRBJ1-4; D is uncertain. The CDR3 has 14 residues. V shed 5 bases and J shed 8 bases, with 15 bases lying between them. The V gene's germline CDR1 is MNHNS and CDR2 SASEGT. This chain's CDR3 is CASSSPPGREKLFF. CDR3 sequence (DNA): TGTGCCAGCAGTTCCCCACCTGGTCGAGAAAAACTGTTTTTT.

This sequence joins TRBV6-1 and TRBJ2-2; 7 nucleotides match TRBD1. With V trimmed by 10 bases and J by 4 bases, 6 bases remained unmatched. The germline V gene has CDR1 MNHNS and CDR2 SASEGT. This CDR3 region has 13 residues. As DNA, the CDR3 is TGTGCCAATCTGGACAGGAGCACCGGGGAGCTGTTTTTT. Amino acids: CANLDRSTGELFF.

This clone is a singleton in its sample. This chain joins TRBV18 and TRBJ2-7; 9 bases map to TRBD1. CDR3 size: 16 residues. With V trimmed by 3 bases and J by 5 bases, 11 bases remained unmatched. Per germline, CDR1 KGHSH and CDR2 LQKENI. The CDR3 here is CASSPRTGQGTNEQYF. CDR3 bases: TGTGCCAGCTCACCTCGAACGGGACAGGGCACCAACGAGCAGTACTTC.

The chain joins TRBV10-2 to TRBJ1-3; perhaps TRBD1 as D (6 bases). Trimming took off 7 bases at V and 0 bases at J, with 25 bases between the two ends. The CDR3 loop spans 19 amino acids. Per germline, CDR1 WSHSY and CDR2 SAAADI. Written as DNA, the CDR3 is TGCGCCAGCAAAAGACAGGAAGAGCGCCTGGGACACTCTGGAAACACCATATATTTT. Protein sequence: CASKRQEERLGHSGNTIYF.

The chain has TRBV7-8 and TRBJ2-5, with TRBD2 identical over 13 bases. The CDR3 covers 18 residues. Germline loops: CDR1 SGHVS, CDR2 FQNEAQ. V lost 2 bases and J lost 5; bases outside the gene matches: 11. The CDR3 sequence is CASSLNKLAGGPGETQYF. As DNA, the CDR3 is TGTGCCAGCAGCTTAAATAAACTAGCGGGGGGGCCTGGGGAGACCCAGTACTTC.

This rearrangement joins TRBV5-6 to TRBJ1-2; possibly TRBD1 for D (5 bases). The germline V and J ends were trimmed by 4 bases and 6 bases, with 16 bases remaining between them. Germline CDR1 is SGHDT and CDR2 is YYEEEE. There are 14 residues in the CDR3. The CDR3 here is CASSRQERQNGYTF. CDR3 in DNA: TGTGCCAGCAGCCGGCAGGAGCGACAGAATGGCTACACCTTC.

The chain recombines TRBV19 with TRBJ1-2, with D unclear. Germline V gene data show CDR1 as LNHDA and CDR2 as SQIVND (reference sequence). Between the trimmed V and J ends, which lost 3 bases and 0 bases, there was a span of 5 bases. This CDR3 is 13 amino acids long. Written as DNA, the CDR3 is TGTGCCAGTAGTATTGGAGCTAACTATGGCTACACCTTC. Translation gives CASSIGANYGYTF. Filled out from reference TRBV19 and TRBJ1-2, the complete variable domain reads DGGITQSPKYLFRKEGQNVTLSCEQNLNHDAMYWYRQDPGQGLRLIYYSQIVNDFQKGDIAEGYSVSREKKESFPLTVTSAQKNPTAFYLCASSIGANYGYTFGSGTRLTVV.

The chain has TRBV2 and TRBJ2-5, with D unresolved. Trimming cost V 7 bases and J 0 bases, with 12 bases left between them. CDR1 and CDR2 from the germline V gene are SNHLY and FYNNEI. The CDR3 is 14 amino acids. The CDR3 nucleotides read TGTGCCAGCAAGTTGGGGTCACACCAAGAGACCCAGTACTTC. Amino acids: CASKLGSHQETQYF. Full variable domain (remainder filled in from reference TRBV2 and TRBJ2-5): EPEVTQTPSHQVTQMGQEVILRCVPISNHLYFYWYRQILGQKVEFLVSFYNNEISEKSEIFDDQFSVERPDGSNFTLKIRSTKLEDSAMYFCASKLGSHQETQYFGPGTRLLVL.

The chain couples TRBV18 to TRBJ2-2; TRBD1 aligns across 9 bases. Per germline, CDR1 KGHSH and CDR2 LQKENI. This CDR3 region has 16 residues. J was trimmed by 1 base and V by 1 base; bases with no gene match: 1. CDR3 coding DNA: TGTGCCAGCTCACCACAGGGACAGGGGAACACCGGGGAGCTGTTTTTT. This encodes CASSPQGQGNTGELFF.

The V call is TRBV11-2, the J call TRBJ2-1; D gene unclear. The V and J ends lost 5 bases and 9 bases respectively, with 17 bases between them. CDR3 length: 14 residues. CDR1 and CDR2 from the germline V gene are SGHAT and FQNNGV. The CDR3: CASSTEVALIEQFF. The CDR3 DNA is TGTGCCAGCAGCACAGAGGTGGCTCTTATTGAGCAGTTCTTC. Full variable domain (remainder filled in from reference TRBV11-2 and TRBJ2-1): EAGVAQSPRYKIIEKRQSVAFWCNPISGHATLYWYQQILGQGPKLLIQFQNNGVVDDSQLPKDRFSAERLKGVDSTLKIQPAKLEDSAVYLCASSTEVALIEQFFGPGTRLTVL.

The V and J genes are TRBV6-5 and TRBJ1-6; 9 positions agree with TRBD1. Germline CDR1 MNHEY, CDR2 SVGAGI. The V gene end was trimmed by 8 bases and the J gene end by 9 bases; junction bases not matched to a gene: 5. This CDR3 is built from 13 residues. CDR3 nucleotides: TGTGCCAGCCGGACAGGGGCTACTTCACCCCTCCACTTT. Translating gives CASRTGATSPLHF.